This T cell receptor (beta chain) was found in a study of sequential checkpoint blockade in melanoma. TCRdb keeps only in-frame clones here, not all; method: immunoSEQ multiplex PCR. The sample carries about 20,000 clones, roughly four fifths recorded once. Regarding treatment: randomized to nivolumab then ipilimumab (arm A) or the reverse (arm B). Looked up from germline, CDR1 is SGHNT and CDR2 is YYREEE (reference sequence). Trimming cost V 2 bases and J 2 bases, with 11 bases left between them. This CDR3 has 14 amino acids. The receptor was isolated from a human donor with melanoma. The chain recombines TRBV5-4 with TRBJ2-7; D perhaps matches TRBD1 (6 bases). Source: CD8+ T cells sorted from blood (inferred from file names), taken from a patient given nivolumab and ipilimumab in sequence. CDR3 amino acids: CASSFRDTPYEQYF. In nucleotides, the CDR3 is TGTGCCAGCAGCTTCCGGGACACCCCCTACGAGCAGTACTTC.